The source of this T cell receptor (beta chain) is a study of CD8 T cells in Susac syndrome. The study's findings and limits: The study conceded that relatively few individuals underwent its TCR sequencing and HLA analysis. In total CD8+ repertoires, approximately 17 Susac-specific public clones were found, and in CD8+ TEMRA repertoires, several were found. CD8+ clonal expansion in Susac peaked in TEMRA cells and active patients.

CDR1 and CDR2 from the germline V gene are SNHLY and FYNNEI. This CDR3 has 14 amino acids. V was pared by 0 bases and J by 6 bases, with 8 bases between. Negative isolation yielded CD8+ and CD4+ T cells; FACS enriched TEMRA cells. This clonotype is a singleton in its sample. Its antigen is still unknown. RNA amounts of about 0.5 to 1 ug underwent reverse transcription with random hexamers. TCRdb passed the immunoSEQ multiplex PCR reads through MiXCR, listing each CDR3 protein once. This sample has about 110,000 distinct CDR3 sequences, with less than 95% found just once. V is TRBV2 and J is TRBJ2-2; D gene uncertain. Source material: CD8+ T cells from PBMCs. This sequence was found in a human donor with Susac syndrome. This chain's CDR3 is CASSEAPFPGELFF. CDR3 coding DNA: TGTGCCAGCAGTGAAGCTCCGTTCCCCGGGGAGCTGTTTTTT.